This T cell receptor beta chain emerged from a study of beta chain features in type 1 diabetes. Whole-study context: The examined sorted cells totaled approximately 100 million across samples.

Isolated RNA was reverse transcribed in full, so expressed TCRB transcripts were sequenced. Measured with immunoSEQ multiplex PCR; TCRdb has only the in-frame clones, and not every one. Seen here are approximately 280,000 clones, approximately 16% observed once, and the top ten hold less than 0.02%. The V and J ends lost 4 bases and 3 bases respectively, with 9 bases between them. CDR3 length: 13 residues. In germline, CDR1 is MDHEN, CDR2 SYDVKM. Findings and caveats of the study: TCRB CDR3s from Type 1 diabetes patients were moderately but significantly shorter in all four CD4+ subsets. Across patients, naive, central memory and Treg TCRB repertoires exhibited apparently greater similarity than was observed across healthy donors.

Regarding this clone: What it binds is unknown.

The chain has TRBV28 and TRBJ2-5; D is unresolved. The source is a man between 18 and 29 years old with type 1 diabetes. The material sequenced was naive CD4+ T cells from blood. The DNA for the CDR3 is TGTGCCAGCAGTTACGCGAGAAAAGAGACCCAGTACTTC. Translated, it gives CASSYARKETQYF.